This entry features one T cell receptor (beta chain) sequence. What it binds is not known. The CDR3 loop spans 19 amino acids. The trim removed 1 base at V and 0 bases at J, leaving 10 bases unmatched. The germline gives CDR1 LGHNA, CDR2 YNFKEQ. The data were obtained in a study of T cells in localized non-small cell lung cancer. Findings and caveats of the study: Adjacent lung had a median about 60 of the 100 largest tumor clones. Patients showing higher blood T cell density tended to see longer overall survival. Compared with tumor, uninvolved adjacent lung displayed greater T cell clonality, ranking highest overall.

TCRdb keeps only in-frame clones here, not all; method: immunoSEQ multiplex PCR. The table lists fewer than 35,000 clones, 70% to 90% of them singletons. This clonotype was sampled from an older female donor with stage I lung adenocarcinoma. The input for sequencing was peripheral blood, taken before any cancer treatment. The chain employs TRBV4-2 and TRBJ2-3; 10 nucleotides align to TRBD2. The DNA of the CDR3 is TGTGCCAGCAGCCAAGGTCCTGTGGTAGCGGGAGGCAGCACAGATACGCAGTATTTT. It is translated as CASSQGPVVAGGSTDTQYF.